This TCR beta chain was sequenced for a study of cytomegalovirus exposure and HLA in healthy donors. Worth noting for this clone: Its matching antigen is unknown.

Germline V lookup: CDR1 MDHEN, CDR2 SYDVKM. The CDR3 has 12 residues. V lost 10 bases to trimming and J lost 5 bases, with 14 bases between them. A multiplex PCR was run with 60 Vbeta primers and 13 Jbeta primers. TCRdb keeps only in-frame clones here, not all; method: immunoSEQ multiplex PCR. This sample has approximately 130,000 clones, with approximately 89% found just once. Findings and limits, study-wide: There were three CMV-associated chains whose specificity for CMV antigens was confirmed in vitro. Later analysis associated a missense DCLRE1C variant with TCR beta V- and J-gene trimming.

Nominal health characterized the donors when sampled, though unrecorded immune exposures were likely. The chain couples TRBV28 to TRBJ1-2; D is unresolved. This receptor was obtained from a woman aged 25 to 39 in good health and CMV-seropositive. Sequenced sample: PBMCs. CDR3 region: CATTNTLYGYTF. The CDR3 DNA reads TGTGCCACCACGAACACGTTATATGGCTACACCTTC.